Listed below are T cell receptor beta chains from one sample, sequenced in a study of blood T cell repertoires in COVID-19. The assay was immunoSEQ multiplex PCR, and TCRdb's table has in-frame clones only and misses some. The table shows about 270,000 clones, with around 85% occurring only once. The sample comprised PBMCs or T cells enriched from blood (not recorded which). These receptor sequences come from a woman aged 45-60 years with acute COVID-19. CDR3s include the opening cysteine and the closing phenylalanine or tryptophan. D genes are given only for firm matches. Clone size is shown for a subset of rows, as once, few, many or a class of expanded clone.

D	V	J	size	CDR3	DNA
TRBD1	TRBV19	TRBJ1-2	.	CASSIGTGEYYGYTF	TGTGCCAGTAGTATCGGGACAGGGGAATACTATGGCTACACCTTC
.	TRBV3-1/TRBV3-2	TRBJ2-7	.	CASSQVAGFYEQYF	TGTGCCAGCAGCCAAGTCGCGGGGTTCTACGAGCAGTACTTC
.	TRBV7-9	TRBJ1-2	.	CASSPGWGYGYTF	TGTGCCAGCAGCCCAGGGTGGGGCTATGGCTACACCTTC
TRBD2	TRBV9	TRBJ2-5	.	CASSAGTSGGPDQETQYF	TGTGCCAGCAGCGCCGGGACTAGCGGGGGACCAGACCAAGAGACCCAGTACTTC
TRBD2	TRBV10-1	TRBJ2-1	once	CASSESNSGGEYSRSEQFF	TGCGCCAGCAGTGAGTCGAATAGCGGGGGGGAATACAGTAGGTCTGAGCAGTTCTTC
TRBD1	TRBV19	TRBJ1-3	.	CASRPGQVYGNTIYF	TGTGCCAGCAGACCGGGACAGGTTTATGGAAACACCATATATTTT
.	TRBV5-6	TRBJ1-2	.	CASSSIQDPGDYGYTF	TGTGCCAGCAGCTCCATCCAGGATCCCGGGGACTATGGCTACACCTTC
TRBD1	TRBV6-1	TRBJ1-4	.	CASSEGPGGGGEKLFF	TGTGCCAGCAGTGAAGGCCCAGGGGGCGGCGGTGAAAAACTGTTTTTT
TRBD1	TRBV18	TRBJ1-1	.	CASSLQGADTEAFF	TGTGCCAGCTCGTTACAGGGGGCTGACACTGAAGCTTTCTTT
TRBD1	TRBV18	TRBJ2-6	.	CASSPFEQGAGANVLTF	TGTGCCAGCTCACCATTCGAGCAGGGGGCTGGGGCCAACGTCCTGACTTTC
TRBD1	TRBV4-3	TRBJ1-1	.	CASSQIHRGAGNTEAFF	TGCGCCAGCAGCCAAATTCACAGGGGCGCGGGGAACACTGAAGCTTTCTTT
.	TRBV25-1	TRBJ1-3	few	CASSDEFSGNTIYF	TGTGCCAGCAGTGATGAGTTCTCTGGAAACACCATATATTTT
TRBD2	TRBV11-2	TRBJ2-1	once	CASSASGRRPGGGAGEQFF	TGTGCCAGCAGCGCATCGGGTCGGCGGCCTGGCGGGGGGGCCGGTGAGCAGTTCTTC
TRBD1	TRBV6-5	TRBJ1-2	.	CASSTGVSGGYTF	TGTGCCAGCAGTACAGGGGTTTCGGGAGGCTACACCTTC
.	TRBV6-5	TRBJ1-1	.	CASSYSTGGTEAFF	TGTGCCAGCAGTTACTCTACCGGGGGCACTGAAGCTTTCTTT
.	TRBV7-8	TRBJ1-5	few	CASSLAWGDSQPQHF	TGTGCCAGCAGCTTAGCGTGGGGGGATAGCCAGCCCCAGCATTTT
TRBD1	TRBV18	TRBJ1-2	.	CASSPSTGSDYGYTF	TGTGCCAGCTCACCATCGACAGGGAGTGACTATGGCTACACCTTC
TRBD1	TRBV30	TRBJ1-2	few	CAWSGDRGYGYTF	TGTGCCTGGAGTGGGGACAGGGGCTATGGCTACACCTTC
.	TRBV6-2/TRBV6-3	TRBJ1-6	.	CASSSFAVYNSPLHF	TGTGCCAGCAGTTCCTTTGCGGTCTATAATTCACCCCTCCACTTT
TRBD1	TRBV30	TRBJ1-2	.	CARRDRANYGYTF	TGTGCCCGCAGGGACAGGGCAAACTATGGCTACACCTTC
.	TRBV30	TRBJ2-7	.	CAWSPTAHYEQYF	TGTGCCTGGAGCCCAACTGCCCACTACGAGCAGTACTTC
TRBD1	TRBV27	TRBJ1-4	.	CASSFLGTGDEKLFF	TGTGCCAGCAGTTTCTTAGGGACAGGGGACGAAAAACTGTTTTTT
.	TRBV20-1	TRBJ2-7	.	CSASPYSRSYEQYF	TGCAGTGCTAGTCCCTACAGCAGATCCTACGAGCAGTACTTC
.	TRBV21-1	TRBJ1-3	.	CASSSPPFPGGYSGNTIYF	TGTGCCAGCAGCAGCCCCCCCTTTCCAGGGGGTTACTCTGGAAACACCATATATTTT
.	TRBV12-5	TRBJ1-1	.	CASGLGQNTEAFF	TGTGCTAGTGGTCTAGGACAGAACACTGAAGCTTTCTTT
TRBD1	TRBV6-6	TRBJ2-7	.	CASGGQGASYEQYF	TGTGCCAGCGGAGGACAGGGGGCTTCCTACGAGCAGTACTTC
.	TRBV30	TRBJ1-1	.	CAWSPTDTEAFF	TGTGCCTGGAGTCCGACAGACACTGAAGCTTTCTTT
TRBD1	TRBV19	TRBJ1-2	.	CASRPQRTGATINYGYTF	TGTGCCAGTAGACCCCAGAGGACAGGGGCAACAATTAACTATGGCTACACCTTC
.	TRBV9	TRBJ1-2	once	CASSSRTGGGYTF	TGTGCCAGCAGCTCACGTACAGGTGGCGGCTACACCTTC
.	TRBV30	TRBJ2-1	.	CAWSVLGQGLNNEQFF	TGTGCCTGGAGTGTACTGGGGCAGGGCCTAAACAATGAGCAGTTCTTC
.	TRBV20-1	TRBJ1-4	.	CSASIVRNEKLFF	TGCAGTGCTAGTATTGTGCGTAATGAAAAACTGTTTTTT
.	TRBV27	TRBJ1-1	.	CASSFLGRGTEAFF	TGTGCCAGCAGTTTTTTGGGGAGGGGGACTGAAGCTTTCTTT
TRBD2	TRBV7-2	TRBJ2-5	.	CASSPLAGGLQETQYF	TGTGCCAGCAGCCCTCTAGCGGGGGGCCTCCAAGAGACCCAGTACTTC
.	TRBV5-1	TRBJ1-1	.	CASSLETTTEAFF	TGCGCCAGCAGCTTGGAGACAACCACTGAAGCTTTCTTT
TRBD1	TRBV2	TRBJ1-2	.	CASSMDSGGYGYTF	TGTGCCAGCAGCATGGATTCAGGGGGCTATGGCTACACCTTC
.	TRBV4-3	TRBJ1-4	.	CASSQDLRGPGEKLFF	TGCGCCAGCAGCCAAGATCTGCGGGGCCCAGGGGAAAAACTGTTTTTT
.	TRBV7-2	TRBJ1-1	.	CASSQSVGTEAFF	TGTGCCAGCAGTCAAAGCGTGGGCACTGAAGCTTTCTTT
TRBD1	TRBV3-1/TRBV3-2	TRBJ1-5	.	CASSQVPEDRADQPQHF	TGTGCCAGCAGCCAAGTCCCAGAGGACAGGGCTGATCAGCCCCAGCATTTT
TRBD1	TRBV7-2	TRBJ2-5	few	CASSPRENRGKTQYF	TGTGCCAGCAGCCCTAGAGAAAACAGGGGAAAGACCCAGTACTTC
.	TRBV18	TRBJ1-2	.	CASSNSNSGYTF	TGTGCCAGTTCAAATTCAAACTCTGGCTACACCTTC
.	TRBV6-5	TRBJ2-7	.	CASSYPPANHQYF	TGTGCCAGCAGTTACCCGCCTGCGAACCATCAGTACTTC
TRBD1	TRBV7-2	TRBJ1-5	.	CASSPQGGSNQPQHF	TGTGCCAGCAGCCCTCAGGGGGGCAGCAATCAGCCCCAGCATTTT
TRBD1	TRBV30	TRBJ1-2	.	CASTGEYGYTF	TGTGCCTCGACAGGGGAGTATGGCTACACCTTC
TRBD1	TRBV19	TRBJ1-1	.	CATRGGLSNTEAFF	TGTGCCACCAGAGGGGGCCTTTCGAACACTGAAGCTTTCTTT
.	TRBV5-1	TRBJ2-2	.	CASSLSDGGRGTGELFF	TGCGCCAGCAGCTTATCGGATGGGGGCCGCGGCACCGGGGAGCTGTTTTTT
TRBD2	TRBV25-1	TRBJ2-5	.	CASSTSGGMGETQYF	TGTGCCAGCTCGACTAGCGGGGGAATGGGAGAGACCCAGTACTTC
.	TRBV5-1	TRBJ2-2	.	CASSLVLGEANTGELFF	TGCGCCAGCAGCTTGGTTCTAGGGGAAGCGAACACCGGGGAGCTGTTTTTT
.	TRBV21-1	TRBJ1-4	few	CASRGQGTNEKLFF	TGTGCCAGCAGGGGACAGGGGACTAATGAAAAACTGTTTTTT
TRBD1	TRBV10-3	TRBJ2-1	.	CAISESSQGDEQFF	TGTGCCATCAGTGAGTCGAGTCAGGGGGATGAGCAGTTCTTC
.	TRBV10-2	TRBJ1-6	.	CASSENGVDNSPLHF	TGCGCCAGCAGTGAGAACGGAGTCGATAATTCACCCCTCCACTTT
TRBD2	TRBV6-5	TRBJ2-7	once	CASSPTSGVTYEQYF	TGTGCCAGCAGTCCGACTAGCGGAGTAACCTACGAGCAGTACTTC
TRBD1	TRBV3-1/TRBV3-2	TRBJ1-2	.	CASSQPGTGKGGYTF	TGTGCCAGCAGCCAGCCCGGGACAGGGAAAGGCGGCTACACCTTC
.	TRBV19	TRBJ1-6	.	CASSPPGGGSYNSPLHF	TGTGCCAGTAGCCCTCCGGGAGGGGGCTCCTATAATTCACCCCTCCACTTT
TRBD2	TRBV7-2	TRBJ2-7	.	CASSDAGGSLEQYF	TGTGCCAGCAGCGATGCGGGGGGTTCGCTAGAGCAGTACTTC
TRBD1	TRBV29-1	TRBJ1-1	.	CSARDRGLWTEAFF	TGCAGCGCCCGGGACAGGGGGTTATGGACTGAAGCTTTCTTT
.	TRBV7-8	TRBJ2-2	.	CASSLRGGSGYTGELFF	TGTGCCAGCAGCTTAAGGGGTGGATCCGGATACACCGGGGAGCTGTTTTTT
TRBD2	TRBV27	TRBJ2-1	.	CASSFGGGVYEQFF	TGTGCCAGCAGTTTCGGCGGGGGGGTGTATGAGCAGTTCTTC
.	TRBV5-8	TRBJ2-3	.	CASSRDIGGTDTQYF	TGTGCCAGCAGCCGGGACATCGGTGGCACAGATACGCAGTATTTT
.	TRBV3-1/TRBV3-2	TRBJ2-7	.	CASSQVTGGEQYF	TGTGCCAGCAGCCAAGTAACAGGCGGTGAGCAGTACTTC